Given below is one T cell receptor (beta chain) in context. The data were produced by immunoSEQ multiplex PCR, yet TCRdb's version contains in-frame clones alone and is incomplete. The table lists some 1 million clones, around 76% of them singletons. The source of the sample is a study of shared clonotypes between healthy human individuals. The CDR3 has 14 residues. Between the trimmed V and J ends, which lost 7 bases and 5 bases, there was a span of 14 bases. Germline values: CDR1 MNHNY, CDR2 SVGAGI (reference sequence). The chain couples TRBV6-6 to TRBJ1-4; D perhaps matches TRBD1 (5 bases). The source of this sequence is a man younger than 30 in good health. The sequenced sample was memory CD4+ T cells sorted from blood. Subset indicated: CD45RA-negative fraction. The chain's CDR3 is CASTKGKANEKLFF. CDR3 DNA: TGTGCCAGCACCAAGGGGAAGGCGAATGAAAAACTGTTTTTT.